These T cell receptor beta chains were read from a single sample in a study of blood T cell repertoires in COVID-19. Sequencing was performed with immunoSEQ multiplex PCR; in TCRdb, only in-frame clones are kept and a portion is missing. This sample has over 45,000 clones, with about 90% found just once. The specimen sequenced was peripheral blood. The receptors stem from a man aged 80 or over in a cohort sampled during active COVID-19. Both conserved end residues are part of each CDR3. The D gene is left open where the match is weak. Expanded clones are given a class, and other clones once, few, many or no size at all.

clone_size: .; j_call: TRBJ2-1; v_call: TRBV29-1; cdr3_length: 14; d_call: TRBD1; cdr3_nt: TGCAGCGTTGTAATTTGGACAGGGGAAAATGAGCAGTTCTTC; cdr3_aa: CSVVIWTGENEQFF
clone_size: .; j_call: TRBJ1-5; v_call: TRBV7-9; cdr3_length: 15; d_call: .; cdr3_nt: TGTGCCAGCAGCTTAGAATTAACAGGGAATCAGCCCCAGCATTTT; cdr3_aa: CASSLELTGNQPQHF
clone_size: .; j_call: TRBJ2-7; v_call: TRBV27; cdr3_length: 14; d_call: TRBD1; cdr3_nt: TGTGCCAGCAGTTCAGGGACAGGGGCGTCAGAGCAGTACTTC; cdr3_aa: CASSSGTGASEQYF
clone_size: .; j_call: TRBJ1-1; v_call: TRBV5-8; cdr3_length: 12; d_call: .; cdr3_nt: TGTGCCAGCAGCGTAATGAGGACTGAAGCTTTCTTT; cdr3_aa: CASSVMRTEAFF
clone_size: .; j_call: TRBJ2-1; v_call: TRBV5-1; cdr3_length: 15; d_call: TRBD1; cdr3_nt: TGCGCCAGCAGCACCGGGACAGGGGTACCCAATGAGCAGTTCTTC; cdr3_aa: CASSTGTGVPNEQFF
clone_size: .; j_call: TRBJ2-7; v_call: TRBV30; cdr3_length: 14; d_call: .; cdr3_nt: TGTGCCTGGAAGAATTACAGGGCGCCCTACGAGCAGTACTTC; cdr3_aa: CAWKNYRAPYEQYF
clone_size: .; j_call: TRBJ1-2; v_call: TRBV10-2; cdr3_length: 12; d_call: .; cdr3_nt: TGCGCCAGCAGTGAACAGGGAAGAGGCTACACCTTC; cdr3_aa: CASSEQGRGYTF
clone_size: .; j_call: TRBJ2-5; v_call: TRBV3-1/TRBV3-2; cdr3_length: 16; d_call: .; cdr3_nt: TGTGCCAGCAGCCAAGATTCGGGCGGGAACCAAGAGACCCAGTACTTC; cdr3_aa: CASSQDSGGNQETQYF
clone_size: .; j_call: TRBJ2-4; v_call: TRBV2; cdr3_length: 17; d_call: TRBD2; cdr3_nt: TGTGCCAGCAAGGGGACTAGCGGGGGTCTAGCCAAAAACATTCAGTACTTC; cdr3_aa: CASKGTSGGLAKNIQYF
clone_size: .; j_call: TRBJ2-3; v_call: TRBV21-1; cdr3_length: 20; d_call: .; cdr3_nt: TGTGCCAGCAGCATCCCAGAAGACAGGGATAAAGTGAAGGTGCGAGATACGCAGTATTTT; cdr3_aa: CASSIPEDRDKVKVRDTQYF
clone_size: .; j_call: TRBJ1-3; v_call: TRBV5-1; cdr3_length: 14; d_call: .; cdr3_nt: TGCGCCAGCAGCTTGTCGGTTAAAGGGGGCACCATATATTTT; cdr3_aa: CASSLSVKGGTIYF
clone_size: .; j_call: TRBJ2-7; v_call: TRBV6-1; cdr3_length: 15; d_call: TRBD2; cdr3_nt: TGTGCCAGCAGTGAAGTTGCGGGGGAAACCTACGAGCAGTACTTC; cdr3_aa: CASSEVAGETYEQYF
clone_size: .; j_call: TRBJ2-5; v_call: TRBV4-1; cdr3_length: 16; d_call: TRBD1; cdr3_nt: TGCGCCAGCAGCCAAGTGGTCGGACAGGGAGGAGAGACCCAGTACTTC; cdr3_aa: CASSQVVGQGGETQYF
clone_size: .; j_call: TRBJ1-4; v_call: TRBV27; cdr3_length: 13; d_call: TRBD1; cdr3_nt: TGTGCCAGCAGACACAGGGGGAATGAAAAACTGTTTTTT; cdr3_aa: CASRHRGNEKLFF
clone_size: .; j_call: TRBJ2-3; v_call: TRBV13; cdr3_length: 14; d_call: .; cdr3_nt: TGTGCCAGCAGCTTTACGAGCTTCACAGATACGCAGTATTTT; cdr3_aa: CASSFTSFTDTQYF
clone_size: .; j_call: TRBJ1-1; v_call: TRBV25-1; cdr3_length: 14; d_call: TRBD1; cdr3_nt: TGTGCCAGCAGGGAGACAGGGGCGAACACTGAAGCTTTCTTT; cdr3_aa: CASRETGANTEAFF
clone_size: .; j_call: TRBJ1-2; v_call: TRBV5-5; cdr3_length: 12; d_call: TRBD1; cdr3_nt: TGTGCCAGCAGCGCGGGACAGGGTGGCTACACCTTC; cdr3_aa: CASSAGQGGYTF
clone_size: .; j_call: TRBJ1-2; v_call: TRBV3-1/TRBV3-2; cdr3_length: 13; d_call: TRBD1; cdr3_nt: TGTGCCAGCTCGGAGGGGGCGAGCTATGGCTACACCTTC; cdr3_aa: CASSEGASYGYTF
clone_size: .; j_call: TRBJ2-5; v_call: TRBV29-1; cdr3_length: 13; d_call: TRBD2; cdr3_nt: TGCAGCGTTGAAGGAGCGGGGTTAGAGACCCAGTACTTC; cdr3_aa: CSVEGAGLETQYF
clone_size: few; j_call: TRBJ2-7; v_call: TRBV27; cdr3_length: 15; d_call: .; cdr3_nt: TGTGCCAGCAGAAATAGGGGGGGCGCGGGACGCGAGCAGTACTTC; cdr3_aa: CASRNRGGAGREQYF
clone_size: .; j_call: TRBJ2-7; v_call: TRBV9; cdr3_length: 16; d_call: .; cdr3_nt: TGTGCCAGCAGCGCCCCTATGGGGGCGGCAACCTACGAGCAGTACTTC; cdr3_aa: CASSAPMGAATYEQYF
clone_size: once; j_call: TRBJ2-1; v_call: TRBV7-6; cdr3_length: 17; d_call: .; cdr3_nt: TGTGCCAGCAGCACCCACAGGGTTCCCAACTCCTACAATGAGCAGTTCTTC; cdr3_aa: CASSTHRVPNSYNEQFF
clone_size: .; j_call: TRBJ2-2; v_call: TRBV5-1; cdr3_length: 15; d_call: .; cdr3_nt: TGCGCCAGCAGCTTGGACCTACGGGTCCCCGGGGAGCTGTTTTTT; cdr3_aa: CASSLDLRVPGELFF
clone_size: .; j_call: TRBJ2-7; v_call: TRBV4-2; cdr3_length: 21; d_call: TRBD2; cdr3_nt: TGTGCCAGCAGCCAAGATCTCGCGGCAGGGAGGACTAGCGGGATGGCCTACGAGCAGTACTTC; cdr3_aa: CASSQDLAAGRTSGMAYEQYF
clone_size: .; j_call: TRBJ1-4; v_call: TRBV12-5; cdr3_length: 14; d_call: .; cdr3_nt: TGTGCTAGTGGTTTGCGGGCAGGGGATGAAAAACTGTTTTTT; cdr3_aa: CASGLRAGDEKLFF
clone_size: .; j_call: TRBJ1-6; v_call: TRBV5-1; cdr3_length: 15; d_call: TRBD1; cdr3_nt: TGCGCCAGCAGCTTGGCGGGACAGAGATGGTCACCCCTCCACTTT; cdr3_aa: CASSLAGQRWSPLHF
clone_size: .; j_call: TRBJ1-1; v_call: TRBV6-6; cdr3_length: 15; d_call: .; cdr3_nt: TGTGCCAGCAGTTACTACAGGGCTATGAACACTGAAGCTTTCTTT; cdr3_aa: CASSYYRAMNTEAFF
clone_size: once; j_call: TRBJ1-2; v_call: TRBV27; cdr3_length: 14; d_call: .; cdr3_nt: TGTGCCAGCAGTTCTACAGGATTCAACTATGGCTACACCTTC; cdr3_aa: CASSSTGFNYGYTF
clone_size: once; j_call: TRBJ1-2; v_call: TRBV12-5; cdr3_length: 12; d_call: .; cdr3_nt: TGTGCTAGTGACCGAGACAGCTATGGCTACACCTTC; cdr3_aa: CASDRDSYGYTF
clone_size: .; j_call: TRBJ2-1; v_call: TRBV6-6; cdr3_length: 14; d_call: TRBD1; cdr3_nt: TGTGCCTCTTTGGACAGGGGCTCCTACAATGAGCAGTTCTTC; cdr3_aa: CASLDRGSYNEQFF
clone_size: .; j_call: TRBJ2-7; v_call: TRBV19; cdr3_length: 13; d_call: .; cdr3_nt: TGTGCCAGTAGTATCCCCGGTTCCTACGAGCAGTACTTC; cdr3_aa: CASSIPGSYEQYF
clone_size: .; j_call: TRBJ2-2; v_call: TRBV4-1; cdr3_length: 17; d_call: TRBD2; cdr3_nt: TGCGCCAGCAGCCCCTTGGGGCGGGGGGGAAACACCGGGGAGCTGTTTTTT; cdr3_aa: CASSPLGRGGNTGELFF
clone_size: .; j_call: TRBJ2-5; v_call: TRBV7-9; cdr3_length: 15; d_call: TRBD2; cdr3_nt: TGTGCCAGCAGCTCTAGCGGGGGGCACCGGGAGACCCAGTACTTC; cdr3_aa: CASSSSGGHRETQYF
clone_size: few; j_call: TRBJ2-7; v_call: TRBV27; cdr3_length: 14; d_call: TRBD1; cdr3_nt: TGTGCCAGCAGTTCTACGGGACAGGGCTACGAGCAGTACTTC; cdr3_aa: CASSSTGQGYEQYF
clone_size: .; j_call: TRBJ1-2; v_call: TRBV20-1; cdr3_length: 16; d_call: TRBD1; cdr3_nt: TGCAGTGCTAGTTTCAGGGACAGCTATTACTCCTATGGCTACACCTTC; cdr3_aa: CSASFRDSYYSYGYTF
clone_size: .; j_call: TRBJ1-1; v_call: TRBV23-1; cdr3_length: 15; d_call: .; cdr3_nt: TGCGCCAGCAGTCAATCGCAGATACTGAACACTGAAGCTTTCTTT; cdr3_aa: CASSQSQILNTEAFF
clone_size: .; j_call: TRBJ2-5; v_call: TRBV27; cdr3_length: 14; d_call: .; cdr3_nt: TGTGCCAGCAGTCTCCAGGGAGGGACAGGGACCCAGTACTTC; cdr3_aa: CASSLQGGTGTQYF
clone_size: few; j_call: TRBJ2-3; v_call: TRBV6-5; cdr3_length: 13; d_call: TRBD2; cdr3_nt: TGTGCCAGTACGGGACTAGCGGGAGATACGCAGTATTTT; cdr3_aa: CASTGLAGDTQYF
clone_size: .; j_call: TRBJ2-1; v_call: TRBV29-1; cdr3_length: 15; d_call: TRBD2; cdr3_nt: TGCAGCGTTGAATCTACTAGCGGGGGCTACAATGAGCAGTTCTTC; cdr3_aa: CSVESTSGGYNEQFF